This record concerns one T cell receptor (beta chain) sequence. The sample is drawn from a study of blood T cells in healthy people across ages. With a J-beta primer mix and a sample-barcoded 5' primer, a second PCR ran 7 to 11 cycles. From the 5' RACE reads, TCRdb called clonotypes with MiXCR, one entry per CDR3 protein. The repertoire has 800,000 to 1,300,000 distinct CDR3 sequences, roughly 24% of them found once; the top ten carry 0.65% to 0.75%. The CDR3 runs to 15 residues. In germline, CDR1 is LGHNT, CDR2 FRNRAP. V was pared by 0 bases and J by 3 bases, with 11 bases between. These data also formed part of another study, on T cells of mothers and their children.

The origin of this receptor is a girl aged 2 to 10 in good health. The V gene is TRBV12-5, the J gene TRBJ2-5, with no clear D. Sequenced: blood. The CDR3, as DNA: TGTGCTAGTGGTTTGGTTGGAAGTTCTAAAGAGACCCAGTACTTC. It translates to CASGLVGSSKETQYF.